Listed here are 8 T cell receptor beta chains from one sample, sequenced in a study of blood T cell repertoires in COVID-19. Using immunoSEQ multiplex PCR, the repertoire was profiled, and TCRdb retains in-frame clones only, with some absent. Here the sample spans hundreds of thousands of clones, 88% being singletons. The sequencing sample was made of peripheral blood. All receptors derive from a human donor in a cohort sampled during active COVID-19.

The chain couples TRBV27 to TRBJ1-6, with no clear D. From germline, CDR1 is MNHEY and CDR2 SMNVEV (reference sequence). Trimming shortened V by 4 bases and J by 8 bases, and 9 bases separated the two germline ends. The CDR3 is 13 residues long. CDR3 DNA sequence: TGTGCCAGCAGTTACAGTTCCGATTCACCCCTCCACTTT. This sequence encodes CASSYSSDSPLHF.

The V gene is TRBV3-1 (or the pseudogene TRBV3-2), the J gene TRBJ1-3; 8 bases match TRBD1. After removal of 1 base from V and 7 bases from J, the junction contained 6 bases not matched to a gene. The CDR3 length is 15 residues. The V gene's germline CDR1 is LGHDT and CDR2 YNNKEL (reference sequence). CDR3 sequence: CASSQAAGGRNTIYF. The CDR3 region has the DNA TGTGCCAGCAGCCAAGCGGCAGGGGGCCGTAACACCATATATTTT.

This chain uses TRBV5-1 with TRBJ1-4; D is possibly TRBD1 (6 bases). The V gene's germline CDR1 is SGHRS and CDR2 YFSETQ. V lost 6 bases and J 7 bases, leaving 19 bases between the germline ends. This CDR3 has 15 residues. The CDR3 DNA is TGCGCCAGCACCCTTTCCGGGGACATTGGTGAAAAACTGTTTTTT. Its protein product is CASTLSGDIGEKLFF. The variable domain in full, with the rest retrieved from reference TRBV5-1 and TRBJ1-4, is KAGVTQTPRYLIKTRGQQVTLSCSPISGHRSVSWYQQTPGQGLQFLFEYFSETQRNKGNFPGRFSGRQFSNSRSEMNVSTLELGDSALYLCASTLSGDIGEKLFFGSGTQLSVL.

CDR3 coding DNA: TGTGCCAGCAGTTCTCCCTCGAGGGGCTACACCTTC. This gives the protein CASSSPSRGYTF. J is TRBJ1-2 and V is TRBV6-6; D is unresolved. The germline V gene has CDR1 MNHNY and CDR2 SVGAGI (reference sequence). V was pared by 4 bases and J by 8 bases, with 11 bases between. The CDR3 has 12 amino acids.

This chain joins TRBV28 and TRBJ2-3; D is unclear. CDR3 length: 15 amino acids. Germline values: CDR1 MDHEN, CDR2 SYDVKM. Trimming cost V 6 bases and J 0 bases, with 13 bases left between them. The CDR3 DNA sequence: TGTGCCAGCAGCCCCGAAGCGTCTAGCACAGATACGCAGTATTTT. Protein: CASSPEASSTDTQYF. Based on the CDR3 plus reference TRBV28 and TRBJ2-3, the full variable domain is DVKVTQSSRYLVKRTGEKVFLECVQDMDHENMFWYRQDPGLGLRLIYFSYDVKMKEKGDIPEGYSVSREKKERFSLILESASTNQTSMYLCASSPEASSTDTQYFGPGTRLTVL.

The chain employs TRBV7-9 and TRBJ2-5, with 7 bases that match TRBD1. The CDR3 totals 13 residues. CDR1 SEHNR and CDR2 FQNEAQ come from the germline V gene (reference sequence). Trimming removed 3 bases from V and 7 bases from J; junction bases left unmatched: 5. The CDR3 nucleotides read TGTGCCAGCAGCTTCGACAGGGTGCCGACCCAGTACTTC. It specifies CASSFDRVPTQYF.

The gene calls are TRBV27 and TRBJ2-7, with a tentative D call TRBD1 (5 bases). Germline V gene sequence: CDR1 MNHEY, CDR2 SMNVEV (reference sequence). The CDR3 spans 16 residues. Trimming took off 3 bases at V and 0 bases at J, with 15 bases between the two ends. CDR3 sequence reads: CASSLSVGRSSYEQYF. The CDR3 DNA sequence: TGTGCCAGCAGTTTGAGCGTGGGGCGTAGCTCCTACGAGCAGTACTTC.

This sequence joins TRBV15 and TRBJ1-2; D call uncertain. CDR3 length equals 14 residues. V shed 0 bases and J shed 8 bases, with 13 bases lying between them. CDR1 is LNHNV and CDR2 is YYDKDF in the germline V gene (reference sequence). The CDR3 DNA reads TGTGCCACCAGCAGAGATTTGGGTCGAGGGGGCTACACCTTC. Its translation is CATSRDLGRGGYTF.